This entry lists 13 T cell receptor beta chains sequenced from one sample in a study of blood T cell repertoires in COVID-19. The data were produced by immunoSEQ multiplex PCR, yet TCRdb's version contains in-frame clones alone and is incomplete. The sample holds some 180,000 clones, 70% to 90% seen once. Sequencing was done on a sample of peripheral blood. These receptors were obtained from a woman older than 75 with COVID-19, enrolled during active disease.

The genes are TRBV28 and TRBJ1-6; D is unclear. CDR1 MDHEN and CDR2 SYDVKM come from the germline V gene. CDR3 length equals 16 residues. V was cut by 2 bases and J by 0 bases, with 8 bases left in between. The CDR3 nucleotides are TGTGCCAGCAGTTTAAAGCCGAGCTCCTATAATTCACCCCTCCACTTT. The encoded protein is CASSLKPSSYNSPLHF.

This chain uses TRBV6-5 with TRBJ1-1; D not resolved. Deletions cut 2 bases from V and 3 bases from J, with 7 bases between. The germline gives CDR1 MNHEY, CDR2 SVGAGI. This CDR3 is built from 13 residues. The CDR3 DNA reads as TGTGCCAGCAGTTACGGTCGGGACACTGAAGCTTTCTTT. Translating it yields CASSYGRDTEAFF.

The gene calls are TRBV5-1 and TRBJ2-7; 10 nucleotides align to TRBD1. V gave up 2 bases and J gave up 6 bases; unmatched junction bases: 8. This CDR3 is 15 amino acids long. Germline V gene data show CDR1 as SGHRS and CDR2 as YFSETQ. CDR3 in DNA: TGCGCCAGCAGCTTACCTGACAGGGGGCAGTCCGAGCAGTACTTC. The encoded protein is CASSLPDRGQSEQYF.

The V call is TRBV28, the J call TRBJ1-4; 8 bases are shared with TRBD1. J lost 5 bases, V lost 5 bases, and 7 bases had no gene match. Germline values: CDR1 MDHEN, CDR2 SYDVKM. The CDR3 consists of 15 residues. CDR3 sequence (DNA): TGTGCCAGCAGTAGAGGACAGGGCCAGAATGAAAAACTGTTTTTT. It codes for CASSRGQGQNEKLFF. The full variable domain, its missing parts supplied by reference TRBV28 and TRBJ1-4, is DVKVTQSSRYLVKRTGEKVFLECVQDMDHENMFWYRQDPGLGLRLIYFSYDVKMKEKGDIPEGYSVSREKKERFSLILESASTNQTSMYLCASSRGQGQNEKLFFGSGTQLSVL.

This clone was seen only once. The genes are TRBV7-5 and TRBJ1-2; the tabulated D call, TRBD1, remains unverified against the DNA. TRBV7-5 represents a pseudogene. This CDR3 comprises 13 residues. DNA of the CDR3: TGTGTCAGAAGCTTAGTGACAGGGGGCGGCTACACCTTC. Translating it yields CVRSLVTGGGYTF.

V gene TRBV18 combines with J gene TRBJ2-4; D possibly corresponds to TRBD1 (7 bases). CDR3 size: 14 residues. The V end lost 6 bases, the J end lost 4 bases, and 13 bases lay between the germline ends. CDR1 and CDR2 from the germline V gene are KGHSH and LQKENI. CDR3 sequence (DNA): TGTGCCAGCTCGGAGGGGACAGTTAAAAACATTCAGTACTTC. This encodes CASSEGTVKNIQYF.

The V and J genes are TRBV6-5 and TRBJ1-3; 7 bases match TRBD1. Germline-derived CDR1 and CDR2 are MNHEY and SVGAGI. Losses at the gene ends were 4 bases for V and 2 bases for J; bases not matched to a gene: 5. The CDR3 spans 15 residues. CDR3 residues: CASSFWTGTGNTIYF. The DNA of the CDR3 is TGTGCCAGCAGTTTTTGGACAGGAACTGGAAACACCATATATTTT.

The V gene is TRBV28, the J gene TRBJ1-1, with a weak D call TRBD1 (5 bases). Germline CDR1 reads MDHEN; CDR2 reads SYDVKM. The CDR3 runs 14 residues. V lost 6 bases and J 1 base, leaving 12 bases between the germline ends. The CDR3 region is CASSPDSKNTEAFF. The CDR3 bases are TGTGCCAGCAGCCCAGACAGTAAGAACACTGAAGCTTTCTTT.

This clone was seen a single time. The CDR3 loop reads CASHNRVESTEAFF. CDR3 DNA sequence: TGTGCCAGCCATAACAGGGTTGAGAGCACTGAAGCTTTCTTT. V and J are TRBV27 and TRBJ1-1; a weak D match, TRBD1 (6 bases). V was trimmed by 8 bases and J by 4 bases, leaving 17 bases between them. The CDR3 has 14 residues. From germline, CDR1 is MNHEY and CDR2 SMNVEV (reference sequence).

The genes are TRBV5-1 and TRBJ1-4; 11 nucleotides agree with TRBD1. The junction had 6 bases not matched to a gene; V was cut back by 4 bases and J by 7 bases. There are 15 residues in the CDR3. CDR1 is SGHRS and CDR2 is YFSETQ in the germline V gene. In nucleotides, the CDR3 is TGCGCCAGCAGCCCAGGACAGGGGGCTTCTGAAAAACTGTTTTTT. This codes for CASSPGQGASEKLFF.

J is TRBJ1-1 and V is TRBV7-9; unclear D gene. The germline V and J ends were trimmed by 5 bases and 0 bases, with 7 bases remaining between them. The germline V gene encodes CDR1 SEHNR and CDR2 FQNEAQ (reference sequence). The CDR3 spans 13 residues. CDR3 sequence: CASSRVLNTEAFF. CDR3 DNA: TGTGCCAGCAGCCGCGTCCTGAACACTGAAGCTTTCTTT.

The chain recombines TRBV18 with TRBJ1-5; 7 bases align to TRBD1. This CDR3 comprises 17 residues. The V segment lost 6 bases and the J segment 6 bases; nucleotides outside the gene matches: 17. CDR1 is KGHSH, CDR2 LQKENI, per germline. The CDR3: CASSPTTHRGIAQPQHF. CDR3 nucleotides: TGTGCCAGCTCCCCGACCACGCACAGGGGTATTGCTCAGCCCCAGCATTTT.

This clone was found a few times. The V gene is TRBV4-1, the J gene TRBJ2-2, with D unresolved. The germline V gene has CDR1 MGHRA and CDR2 YSYEKL. The CDR3 sequence is 12 residues long. V lost 9 bases, J lost 6 bases, and 11 bases lay in between. CDR3 sequence: CASLNSPGELFF. For the CDR3, the DNA is TGCGCCAGTCTAAATAGCCCCGGGGAGCTGTTTTTT.